Presented here are 23 T cell receptor beta chains from one specimen sequenced in a study of regulatory T cells in long-lasting Graves disease. Time point here: persistent/refractory GD, antithyroid drugs over 5 years with positive TRAb. Construction of the TCR library relied on RNA isolated from PBMCs. Sequencing libraries for TCR beta were prepared with iRepertoire HTBI primers and Arm-PCR of CDR3 regions. Each CDR3 protein is one row after TCRdb ran MiXCR on the multiplex PCR reads. The sample records approximately 400,000 distinct CDR3 sequences, 23% being singletons. This specimen consisted of peripheral blood mononuclear cells (PBMCs), obtained when the disease was refractory, from a patient treated with antithyroid drugs. Source of these receptors: a female donor with Graves disease.

The chain uses TRBV29-1 and TRBJ2-7; TRBD2 aligns across 11 bases. Germline CDR1 is SQVTM and CDR2 is ANQGSEA. The V gene end was trimmed by 5 bases and the J gene end by 6 bases; junction bases not matched to a gene: 3. This CDR3 comprises 12 residues. The CDR3 bases are TGCAGCGTTTCTAGCGGGGGGAGCGAGCAGTACTTC. Protein product: CSVSSGGSEQYF.

This clonotype showed up just a few times. This sequence joins TRBV4-2 and TRBJ1-2; weak D call: TRBD1 (6 bases). The CDR3 runs 15 residues. Trimming removed 2 bases from V and 3 bases from J, with 13 bases in between. CDR1 and CDR2 (germline): LGHNA, YNFKEQ. In DNA, the CDR3 is TGTGCCAGCAGCCAAAGTGCAGGGGTAGACTATGGCTACACCTTC. Its translation: CASSQSAGVDYGYTF.

The table lists this clonotype with many counts. The rearrangement links TRBV2 to TRBJ1-1, with D maybe TRBD1 (5 bases). The ends were cut back, 0 bases at V and 4 bases at J, with 9 bases in the middle. The CDR3 contains 14 residues. Per the germline V gene, CDR1 is SNHLY and CDR2 is FYNNEI. The DNA of the CDR3 is TGTGCCAGCAGTGAAGCGGGGCGGGGCACTGAAGCTTTCTTT. The encoded protein is CASSEAGRGTEAFF.

This clonotype was detected ten times or more. The chain couples TRBV27 to TRBJ2-7; possible D gene TRBD2, 5 bases. Per germline, CDR1 MNHEY and CDR2 SMNVEV (reference sequence). This CDR3 contains 14 residues. The V and J ends lost 6 bases and 3 bases respectively, with 15 bases between them. The CDR3 DNA follows: TGTGCCAGCAGGCACTTCGAGCGGAGCTACGAGCAGTACTTC. Translating it yields CASRHFERSYEQYF.

This clonotype was observed a few times. The chain links TRBV5-6 to TRBJ2-2, with D possibly being TRBD1 or TRBD2 (5 bases each). From germline, CDR1 is SGHDT and CDR2 YYEEEE. Trimming shortened V by 4 bases and J by 6 bases, and 13 bases separated the two germline ends. There are 14 residues in the CDR3. The CDR3 here is CASSGDLSAGELFF. CDR3 DNA sequence: TGTGCCAGCAGCGGGGACCTTTCCGCCGGGGAGCTGTTTTTT.

This clonotype was found many times. V and J are TRBV3-1 and TRBJ1-2, with a tentative D call TRBD1 (5 bases). CDR1 and CDR2 from the germline V gene are LGHDT and YNNKEL (reference sequence). V lost 0 bases to trimming and J lost 8 bases, with 19 bases between them. The CDR3 loop spans 16 amino acids. CDR3 sequence (DNA): TGTGCCAGCAGCCAAGACCGCACGAGGGGTTCAGGAGGCTACACCTTC. Translated, it gives CASSQDRTRGSGGYTF.

This clonotype was seen once. Mismatch with germline at one junction end may stem from a read error. This chain links TRBV6-2 or TRBV6-3 with TRBJ1-5; D is uncertain. Germline lookup yields CDR1 MNHEY and CDR2 SVGEGT. The length of the CDR3 is 13 residues. The CDR3 nucleotides are TGTGCCTGCAGTTACTCGGATGATCAGCCCCAGCATTTT. Its protein is CACSYSDDQPQHF.

This clonotype was detected a few times. The chain uses TRBV6-2 or TRBV6-3 and TRBJ1-2; a possible D gene is TRBD1 (5 bases). Trimming pared 0 bases from V and 7 bases from J, leaving 18 bases between. Germline CDR1 MNHEY, CDR2 SVGEGT. The CDR3 is 16 amino acids. The CDR3 is CASSYSVVGMGRGYTF. CDR3 nucleotide sequence: TGTGCCAGCAGTTACTCGGTGGTGGGGATGGGGCGTGGCTACACCTTC.

The chain carries TRBV6-5 and TRBJ1-1, with D uncertain. Germline V gene data show CDR1 as MNHEY and CDR2 as SVGAGI. The CDR3 contains 14 residues. Trimming removed 0 bases at V and 3 bases at J, with 8 bases between. In nucleotides, the CDR3 is TGTGCCAGCAGTTACTCGTTTCAGTACACTGAAGCTTTCTTT. This gives the protein CASSYSFQYTEAFF.

This clonotype was seen at least ten times. The V and J genes are TRBV27 and TRBJ2-7; 11 bases agree with TRBD2. Trimming cost V 4 bases and J 7 bases; bases outside gene matches: 12. Germline V gene sequence: CDR1 MNHEY, CDR2 SMNVEV (reference sequence). The CDR3 has 16 amino acids. The CDR3 loop reads CASSSLGTSGPWEQYF. CDR3 sequence (DNA): TGTGCCAGCAGTTCCCTCGGGACTAGCGGCCCGTGGGAGCAGTACTTC.

This clonotype was seen only a few times. This chain joins TRBV7-6 and TRBJ1-1, with no clear D. CDR3 size: 15 residues. Per germline, CDR1 SGHVS and CDR2 FNYEAQ. The V and J ends lost 1 base and 6 bases respectively, with 15 bases between them. Here the CDR3 reads CASSLGVLPDAEAFF. The CDR3 nucleotides are TGTGCCAGCAGCTTAGGAGTCCTGCCCGATGCTGAAGCTTTCTTT.

This clonotype was counted a few times. Here the CDR3 reads CASSSHTATEAFF. CDR3 coding DNA: TGTGCCAGCAGTTCGCACACGGCGACTGAAGCTTTCTTT. The chain recombines TRBV6-5 with TRBJ1-1; D is undetermined. V gave up 4 bases and J gave up 5 bases, with 11 bases separating them. CDR1 is MNHEY and CDR2 is SVGAGI in the germline V gene. The CDR3 length is 13 residues.

In this sample, this clonotype turned up many times. This rearrangement joins TRBV11-1 to TRBJ1-1; no definite D call. V was cut by 6 bases and J by 4 bases, with 12 bases left in between. Germline CDR1 and CDR2: SGHAT and FQDESV (reference sequence). The CDR3 sequence is 13 residues long. The CDR3 bases are TGTGCCAGCAGTACCCTGGAGACCACTGAAGCTTTCTTT. Amino acid sequence: CASSTLETTEAFF.

The table lists this clonotype with many counts. The CDR3 protein is CASSFVSQGLQPQHF. CDR3 coding DNA: TGTGCCAGCAGTTTTGTTTCGCAGGGATTGCAGCCCCAGCATTTT. The chain employs TRBV12-3 or TRBV12-4 and TRBJ1-5; the D gene is possibly TRBD1 (5 bases). This CDR3 spans 15 amino acids. V was pared by 3 bases and J by 7 bases, with 16 bases between.

The count of this clonotype is one. In DNA form, the CDR3 reads TGTGCCAGCCGAGAGAGCGCTAGCGGCTACGAGCAGTACTTC. Protein product: CASRESASGYEQYF. The J gene is TRBJ2-7, the V gene TRBV7-2, with 7 positions matching TRBD2. V shed 8 bases and J 3 bases; nucleotides not matched to a gene: 10. The CDR3 has 14 residues. The germline gives CDR1 SGHTA, CDR2 FQGNSA.

There are many counts of this clonotype. The rearrangement links TRBV7-2 to TRBJ1-6; D gene unclear. The germline V and J ends were trimmed by 5 bases and 10 bases, with 15 bases remaining between them. The CDR3 contains 14 residues. Germline assignment: CDR1 SGHTA and CDR2 FQGNSA. The CDR3 DNA is TGTGCCAGCAGCCTCAGAGGAGTGAACTCACCCCTCCACTTT. This encodes CASSLRGVNSPLHF.

The rearrangement uses TRBV9 and TRBJ1-2; D call uncertain. The germline V gene encodes CDR1 SGDLS and CDR2 YYNGEE. V lost 2 bases and J 1 base, leaving 12 bases between the germline ends. The CDR3 is 15 amino acids. CDR3 protein: CASSVRSVLNYGYTF. CDR3 DNA: TGTGCCAGCAGCGTGCGTTCCGTTCTTAACTATGGCTACACCTTC.

At least ten counts were recorded for this clonotype. The chain is built from TRBV10-3 and TRBJ1-5; D is unclear. The CDR3 has 15 amino acids. The germline gives CDR1 ENHRY, CDR2 SYGVKD. Trimming removed 6 bases at V and 0 bases at J, with 12 bases between. The CDR3, as DNA: TGTGCCATCAGCCCCGGAGGAAATAGCAATCAGCCCCAGCATTTT. Amino acids: CAISPGGNSNQPQHF.

This chain links TRBV9 with TRBJ2-2; 8 bases match TRBD1. The CDR3 contains 16 residues. Germline trimming cut 3 bases from V and 5 bases from J; bases unmatched to any gene: 9. Per germline, CDR1 SGDLS and CDR2 YYNGEE. The CDR3 bases are TGTGCCAGCAGCGACAGGACAGGGAGTGTGACCGGGGAGCTGTTTTTT. It encodes CASSDRTGSVTGELFF. The entire variable domain, with the rest obtained from reference TRBV9 and TRBJ2-2, is as follows: DSGVTQTPKHLITATGQRVTLRCSPRSGDLSVYWYQQSLDQGLQFLIQYYNGEERAKGNILERFSAQQFPDLHSELNLSSLELGDSALYFCASSDRTGSVTGELFFGEGSRLTVL.

This clonotype was detected ten times or more. The rearrangement links TRBV6-1 to TRBJ2-7, with 8 bases that match TRBD1. CDR3 length: 14 residues. J was trimmed by 5 bases and V by 6 bases; bases with no gene match: 9. Germline CDR1 and CDR2: MNHNS and SASEGT. CDR3 sequence reads: CASRHGQGGDEQYF. The CDR3 DNA reads TGTGCCAGCAGACACGGACAGGGAGGCGACGAGCAGTACTTC.

This clonotype was detected only a few times. The chain carries TRBV20-1 and TRBJ2-7, with TRBD2 matching over 9 bases. The CDR3 consists of 20 residues. J was trimmed by 3 bases and V by 1 base; bases with no gene match: 22. CDR1 and CDR2 (germline): DFQATT, SNEGSKA (reference sequence). CDR3 sequence: CSARVFAELAGRSGNYEQYF. The CDR3 DNA is TGCAGTGCTAGAGTATTTGCCGAGCTAGCGGGACGCTCAGGAAACTACGAGCAGTACTTC.

The rearrangement uses TRBV28 and TRBJ1-5; no definite D call. The CDR3 totals 13 residues. The V gene lost 7 bases and the J gene lost 6 bases, with 13 bases spanning the gap. The germline V gene has CDR1 MDHEN and CDR2 SYDVKM. CDR3 in DNA: TGTGCCAGCATGGGAGGGATTGGTCAGCCCCAGCATTTT. This codes for CASMGGIGQPQHF.

This clonotype was seen many times. The rearrangement joins TRBV28 to TRBJ1-1; D is ambiguous. Trimming stripped 8 bases from V and 0 bases from J, with 10 bases between. Germline CDR1 MDHEN, CDR2 SYDVKM. The CDR3 contains 13 residues. In DNA, the CDR3 is TGTGCCAGCCTTAACAGCTTGAACACTGAAGCTTTCTTT. Translating it yields CASLNSLNTEAFF.